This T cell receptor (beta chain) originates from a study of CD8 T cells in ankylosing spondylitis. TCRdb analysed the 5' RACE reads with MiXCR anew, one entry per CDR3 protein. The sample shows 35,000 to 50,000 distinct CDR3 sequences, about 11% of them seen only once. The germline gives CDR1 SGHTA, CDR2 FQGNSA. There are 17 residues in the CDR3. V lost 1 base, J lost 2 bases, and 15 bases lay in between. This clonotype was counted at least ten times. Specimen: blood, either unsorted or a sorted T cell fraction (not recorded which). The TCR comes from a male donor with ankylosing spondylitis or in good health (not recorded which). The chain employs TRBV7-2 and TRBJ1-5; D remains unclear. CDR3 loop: CASSLGIWVRGNQPQHF. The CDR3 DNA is TGTGCCAGCAGCTTAGGAATATGGGTTAGGGGCAATCAGCCCCAGCATTTT.